The present entry profiles one T cell receptor (beta chain) with its context. The antigen remains undetermined. CDR1 MNHEY and CDR2 SVGAGI come from the germline V gene. This CDR3 region has 15 residues. J was trimmed by 5 bases and V by 6 bases; bases with no gene match: 9. This record comes from a study of T cell responses to AZD1222 COVID-19 vaccine. Study-wide results and limits: In a largely white British group with more females than males, clonal diversity was possibly underestimated.

This table comes from immunoSEQ multiplex PCR, and its TCRdb copy is limited to in-frame clones, with some not included. The data show around 150,000 clones, 85% to 95% seen once. The V gene is TRBV6-5, the J gene TRBJ1-4, with 7 positions matching TRBD1. The specimen comprised peripheral blood, sampled 28 days after the second AZD1222 dose. The TCR was taken from an adult who received the AZD1222 COVID-19 vaccine. CDR3 loop: CASRGTGTANEKLFF. CDR3 bases: TGTGCCAGCAGGGGTACCGGGACAGCAAATGAAAAACTGTTTTTT.